The clone carrying this T cell receptor beta chain turned up a few times. Antigen specificity is unknown. Sequencing used immunoSEQ multiplex PCR; TCRdb keeps in-frame clones, though not all of them. The table records approximately 710,000 clones, less than 95% of them present only once. The CDR3 spans 14 residues. In germline, CDR1 is SQVTM, CDR2 ANQGSEA. Trimming removed 3 bases at V and 0 bases at J, with 11 bases between. This entry comes from a study of shared clonotypes between healthy human individuals. Study results and caveats: Donor clonotype sharing was expected to depend on sequencing depth. In general, naive subsets displayed greater estimated richness than memory subsets did.

Pooled CD45RO+ cells and CCR7-negative CD45RA+ TemRA cells made up CD8 memory. This TCR derives from a man aged 18 to 35 in good health. Some clones in this sample may be carry-over from other donors' samples. Sequencing was done on a sample of memory CD8+ T cells from PBMCs. Specified subset: CD45RO+ cells pooled with CCR7-negative TemRA cells. The gene calls are TRBV29-1 and TRBJ1-1; D call uncertain. CDR3 bases: TGCAGCGTTGATTACGGGCCTCTGAACACTGAAGCTTTCTTT. Translating gives CSVDYGPLNTEAFF.